This is a list of T cell receptor beta chains from one sample in a study of technical replicates of blood from a few donors. TCRdb's copy holds only in-frame clones and misses some; the assay was immunoSEQ multiplex PCR. In the table there are approximately 80,000 clones, 70% to 90% of which are singletons. The sequencing sample was made of T cells isolated from PBMCs. These receptors were taken from a human donor in good health. The CDR3 runs from the conserved cysteine through the conserved F or W. The D gene is left open where the match is weak. Only part of the rows carry a size: once, few, many, or a class if the clone is expanded.

TRBJ2-2 NA TRBV5-1 NA TGCGCCAGCAGCTTGAACGGGTTGACCGGGGAGCTGTTTTTT CASSLNGLTGELFF
TRBJ2-7 NA TRBV11-2 NA TGTGCCAGCAGCGCCCTCCGGGAAGCGGTTGTCGAGCAGTACTTC CASSALREAVVEQYF
TRBJ1-4 NA TRBV23-1 NA TGCGCCAGCACTGCCAGGGGTGATGAAAAACTGTTTTTT CASTARGDEKLFF
TRBJ2-7 NA TRBV6-1 NA TGTGCCAGCAGTGAACTGGACATCTACGAGCAGTACTTC CASSELDIYEQYF
TRBJ1-1 few TRBV5-1 NA TGCGCCAGCAGCTCGACAGCTAACACTGAAGCTTTCTTT CASSSTANTEAFF
TRBJ2-4 NA TRBV4-1 TRBD2 TGCGCCAGCAGCCAAGTGTTACTAGCGGGTACAGCCAAAAACATTCAGTACTTC CASSQVLLAGTAKNIQYF
TRBJ1-2 few TRBV7-7 NA TGTGCCAGCGTACTCATACAGGGTAGCTATGGCTACACCTTC CASVLIQGSYGYTF
TRBJ1-3 NA TRBV7-8 NA TGTGCCAGCAGCTTAGGGGCCTGGGTTGGAAACACCATATATTTT CASSLGAWVGNTIYF
TRBJ1-1 NA TRBV30 NA TGTGCCTGGAGAATGTACATCATGAACACTGAAGCTTTCTTT CAWRMYIMNTEAFF
TRBJ1-1 NA TRBV9 NA TGTGCCAGCAGCGTAGGGGACACAGACACTGAAGCTTTCTTT CASSVGDTDTEAFF
TRBJ2-1 once TRBV14 NA TGTGCCAGCAGCCAAGGAAAACTAGCTAATGAGCAGTTCTTC CASSQGKLANEQFF
TRBJ2-1 once TRBV27 NA TGTGCCAGCAGTTCCGGGAATGAGCAGTTCTTC CASSSGNEQFF
TRBJ2-5 NA TRBV9 TRBD1 TGTGCCAGCAGCGTAGGGTACAGGGGGTTAGAGACCCAGTACTTC CASSVGYRGLETQYF
TRBJ2-7 NA TRBV9 NA TGTGCCAGCAGCGTAGATAGCTACGAGCAGTACTTC CASSVDSYEQYF
TRBJ1-2 NA TRBV14 TRBD1 TGTGCCAGCAGCCAGAGACAGGGGAGAAGTTATGGCTACACCTTC CASSQRQGRSYGYTF
TRBJ1-5 few TRBV29-1 TRBD1 TGCAGCGCCACAGGGGCGTTAGATCAGCCCCAGCATTTT CSATGALDQPQHF
TRBJ1-1 NA TRBV7-2 NA TGTGCCAGCAGCCTGGGCAGGAACACTGAAGCTTTCTTT CASSLGRNTEAFF
TRBJ2-5 NA TRBV10-3 TRBD2 TGTGCCATCAGAACCGGGACTAGCGGGGATCAAGAGACCCAGTACTTC CAIRTGTSGDQETQYF
TRBJ1-3 few TRBV30 NA TGTGCCTGGACGGTTATCTCGGGGGACACCATATATTTT CAWTVISGDTIYF
TRBJ1-1 few TRBV11-3 NA TGTGCCAGCAGCCTGGGGCGGGGAAACACTGAAGCTTTCTTT CASSLGRGNTEAFF
TRBJ2-5 once TRBV9 TRBD2 TGTGCCAGCAGAGGAGCGGGAGAGGAGACCCAGTACTTC CASRGAGEETQYF
TRBJ2-5 NA TRBV5-6 TRBD1 TGTGCCAGCAGCGGGGACAGTGGGGCGGAGACCCAGTACTTC CASSGDSGAETQYF
TRBJ1-5 few TRBV7-3 NA TGTGCCAGCAGCTTAAGCGGAGATCAGCCCCAGCATTTT CASSLSGDQPQHF
TRBJ2-3 NA TRBV7-3 TRBD2 TGTGCCAGCAGCTTTTTGACTAGCGGGCTGGATACGCAGTATTTT CASSFLTSGLDTQYF
TRBJ2-5 NA TRBV6-5 NA TGTGCCAGCAGTTTGACGGGGACCCAGTACTTC CASSLTGTQYF
TRBJ2-7 NA TRBV7-6 NA TGTGCCAGCAGCTTAGGGTCCGGGACATTAAACGAGCAGTACTTC CASSLGSGTLNEQYF
TRBJ2-7 NA TRBV5-8 NA TGTGCCAGCAGCTTCGGCGAGCAGTACTTC CASSFGEQYF